Below are 28 T cell receptor beta chains sequenced from a single sample in a study of blood T cell repertoires in COVID-19. TCRdb's table, derived via immunoSEQ multiplex PCR, lists solely in-frame clones and lacks some. The table includes fewer than 300,000 clones, 83% detected once. The sequencing input was peripheral blood. These receptors all come from a woman between 45 and 60 years old who had recovered from COVID-19.

The chain has TRBV7-3 and TRBJ2-3, with 9 bases fitting TRBD1. The CDR3 length is 16 residues. V shed 5 bases and J 0 bases; nucleotides not matched to a gene: 6. CDR1 is SGHTA, CDR2 FQGTGA, per germline. CDR3 in amino acids: CASSPPGQGSTDTQYF. The CDR3 DNA follows: TGTGCCAGCAGCCCCCCGGGACAGGGTAGCACAGATACGCAGTATTTT.

The chain recombines TRBV6-5 with TRBJ2-3, with 10 bases that match TRBD2. Germline V gives CDR1 MNHEY, CDR2 SVGAGI. The CDR3 runs 13 residues. V lost 6 bases to trimming and J lost 4 bases; unmatched junction nucleotides: 1. CDR3 nucleotide sequence: TGTGCCAGCAGGGGACTAGCGTCAGATACGCAGTATTTT. Amino acids: CASRGLASDTQYF.

This clone was counted a few times. The chain couples TRBV7-2 to TRBJ2-7, with a possible D match to TRBD2 (5 bases). The germline CDR1 and CDR2 sequences are SGHTA and FQGNSA. V gave up 3 bases and J gave up 3 bases, with 15 bases separating them. This CDR3 is built from 15 residues. Here the CDR3 DNA reads TGTGCCAGCAGCTTCCTCGGACTGAGCGACTACGAGCAGTACTTC. It translates to CASSFLGLSDYEQYF.

The J gene is TRBJ2-3, the V gene TRBV6-1; D call uncertain. The length of the CDR3 is 12 residues. V was trimmed by 3 bases and J by 5 bases, leaving 6 bases between them. Germline V gene sequence: CDR1 MNHNS, CDR2 SASEGT. CDR3 region: CASSEAKDTQYF. In nucleotides, the CDR3 is TGTGCCAGCAGTGAGGCCAAAGATACGCAGTATTTT.

This rearrangement joins TRBV9 to TRBJ1-2; D possibly corresponds to TRBD1 (6 bases). Germline CDR1 and CDR2: SGDLS and YYNGEE. Deletions cut 0 bases from V and 4 bases from J, with 16 bases between. The CDR3 runs to 16 residues. The CDR3 DNA sequence: TGTGCCAGCAGCGTAGCTACTTCAGGGGTCAGCTATGGCTACACCTTC. This gives the protein CASSVATSGVSYGYTF.

The chain links TRBV2 to TRBJ2-3; D is possibly TRBD1 (5 bases). The CDR3 contains 15 residues. CDR1 is SNHLY, CDR2 FYNNEI, per germline. V lost 2 bases to trimming and J lost 4 bases, with 13 bases between them. The CDR3 spells CASSELWGAADTQYF. The DNA of the CDR3 is TGTGCCAGCAGTGAACTGTGGGGCGCGGCAGATACGCAGTATTTT.

This rearrangement joins TRBV30 to TRBJ2-1; D possibly corresponds to TRBD1 (5 bases). This CDR3 has 12 amino acids. Germline-derived CDR1 and CDR2 are GTSNPN and SVGIG (reference sequence). The germline V and J ends were trimmed by 4 bases and 6 bases, with 10 bases remaining between them. CDR3: CAWNAGSNEQFF. The CDR3 DNA follows: TGTGCCTGGAATGCAGGGTCCAATGAGCAGTTCTTC.

The gene calls are TRBV7-2 and TRBJ2-5; D gene unclear. V was shortened by 5 bases and J by 2 bases, with 12 bases between the two germline ends. Germline-derived CDR1 and CDR2 are SGHTA and FQGNSA. This CDR3 region has 14 residues. The CDR3, as DNA: TGTGCCAGCAGCCCACAGACAAATCAAGAGACCCAGTACTTC. This translates into CASSPQTNQETQYF. Together with reference TRBV7-2 and TRBJ2-5, the CDR3 gives the full variable domain: GAGVSQSPSNKVTEKGKDVELRCDPISGHTALYWYRQSLGQGLEFLIYFQGNSAPDKSGLPSDRFSAERTGGSVSTLTIQRTQQEDSAVYLCASSPQTNQETQYFGPGTRLLVL.

The V and J genes are TRBV29-1 and TRBJ1-1, with D perhaps matching TRBD1 (6 bases). The CDR3 has 13 residues. Germline CDR1 is SQVTM and CDR2 is ANQGSEA. Trimming pared 4 bases from V and 1 base from J, leaving 10 bases between. The DNA of the CDR3 is TGCAGCGTTGGAGTGACAGGGAACACTGAAGCTTTCTTT. This sequence encodes CSVGVTGNTEAFF.

V gene TRBV7-2 combines with J gene TRBJ1-2; no clear D. CDR1 and CDR2 (germline): SGHTA, FQGNSA. Trimming took off 3 bases at V and 8 bases at J, with 13 bases between the two ends. The CDR3 covers 13 residues. CDR3 nucleotide sequence: TGTGCCAGCAGCTTTTATGAGGGCCTGGGCTACACCTTC. Its protein product is CASSFYEGLGYTF. Variable domain in full (rest from reference TRBV7-2 and TRBJ1-2): GAGVSQSPSNKVTEKGKDVELRCDPISGHTALYWYRQSLGQGLEFLIYFQGNSAPDKSGLPSDRFSAERTGGSVSTLTIQRTQQEDSAVYLCASSFYEGLGYTFGSGTRLTVV.

V is TRBV28 and J is TRBJ1-2; TRBD1 matches at 8 bases. The CDR3 spans 14 residues. CDR1 is MDHEN, CDR2 SYDVKM, per germline. Trimming at V came to 5 bases and at J to 1 base, leaving 3 bases not matched to a gene. The DNA for the CDR3 is TGTGCCAGCAGTGTGACAGGGGTTAACTATGGCTACACCTTC. Protein: CASSVTGVNYGYTF.

The rearrangement links TRBV11-2 to TRBJ2-5; TRBD2 aligns across 7 bases. Germline V CDR1 and CDR2: SGHAT, FQNNGV. This CDR3 comprises 15 residues. The V gene end was trimmed by 2 bases and the J gene end by 4 bases; junction bases not matched to a gene: 7. The CDR3 DNA is TGTGCCAGCAGCTTACATTCTAGCGGAGCAGAGACCCAGTACTTC. Its translation: CASSLHSSGAETQYF.

The chain joins TRBV2 to TRBJ2-7; tentatively, D is TRBD2 (5 bases). Germline CDR1 SNHLY, CDR2 FYNNEI. The V end was cut by 4 bases, the J end by 3 bases, with 10 bases between. The CDR3 runs 13 residues. Written as DNA, the CDR3 is TGTGCCAGCAGTGTGAGGGATTACTACGAGCAGTACTTC. Translating gives CASSVRDYYEQYF.

The DNA for the CDR3 is TGTGCCAGCAGACCGCAGGGGGCTCAGACCCAGTACTTC. Translating gives CASRPQGAQTQYF. The chain joins TRBV7-9 to TRBJ2-5; TRBD1 matches at 8 bases. V trimming: 6 bases; J trimming: 6 bases; junction bases outside the gene matches: 6. The CDR3 runs 13 residues. CDR1 and CDR2 (germline): SEHNR, FQNEAQ (reference sequence).

The rearrangement joins TRBV6-5 to TRBJ2-7, with TRBD1 matching over 9 bases. CDR1 is MNHEY and CDR2 is SVGAGI in the germline V gene. V shed 7 bases, J shed 2 bases, and the junction held 3 bases outside the gene matches. The length of the CDR3 is 13 residues. The CDR3 DNA reads TGTGCCAGCAAAAGACAGGGGGCCTACGAGCAGTACTTC. Translation gives CASKRQGAYEQYF.

The V gene is TRBV4-3, the J gene TRBJ1-2, with unresolved D. This CDR3 is built from 17 residues. Trimming left V 4 bases short and J 0 bases short, with 18 bases between. Per the germline V gene, CDR1 is LGHNA and CDR2 is YSLEER. The CDR3, as DNA: TGCGCCAGCAGCCCAGCGGAGGGTGCCACTACTAACTATGGCTACACCTTC. It encodes CASSPAEGATTNYGYTF.

The rearrangement uses TRBV6-6 and TRBJ1-2, with D possibly being TRBD1 (6 bases). The CDR3 covers 16 residues. The germline gives CDR1 MNHNY, CDR2 SVGAGI (reference sequence). Trimming removed 2 bases from V and 0 bases from J, with 13 bases in between. CDR3 residues: CASSYEAGVTNYGYTF. As DNA, the CDR3 is TGTGCCAGCAGTTACGAGGCAGGGGTTACTAACTATGGCTACACCTTC.

The chain links TRBV5-4 to TRBJ2-7, with D perhaps TRBD1 (5 bases). V was trimmed by 4 bases and J by 3 bases, leaving 11 bases between them. The CDR3 has 13 residues. Germline V gives CDR1 SGHNT, CDR2 YYREEE (reference sequence). For the CDR3, the DNA is TGTGCCAGCAGCCGCCCGACAGACTACGAGCAGTACTTC. The encoded protein is CASSRPTDYEQYF.

The chain recombines TRBV12-3 or TRBV12-4 with TRBJ1-5; D is perhaps TRBD1 (5 bases). V was trimmed by 7 bases and J by 3 bases, leaving 10 bases between them. The CDR3 consists of 13 residues. Here the CDR3 DNA reads TGTGCCAGCATGGTCAGGGTCAATCAGCCCCAGCATTTT. Translated, it gives CASMVRVNQPQHF.

CDR3 protein: CASSLNGATNEKLFF. CDR3 in DNA: TGTGCCAGCAGCTTGAACGGGGCAACTAATGAAAAACTGTTTTTT. The chain joins TRBV7-2 to TRBJ1-4; D remains ambiguous. CDR3 length: 15 residues. Trimming left V 3 bases short and J 0 bases short, with 8 bases between. Germline V CDR1 and CDR2: SGHTA, FQGNSA.

The chain has TRBV5-1 and TRBJ2-1, with 11 bases that match TRBD1. Trimming at V came to 4 bases and at J to 8 bases, leaving 8 bases not matched to a gene. The CDR3 is made up of 15 amino acids. Germline CDR1 and CDR2: SGHRS and YFSETQ. CDR3 sequence: CASSPGQGAVDEQFF. Written as DNA, the CDR3 is TGCGCCAGCAGCCCCGGACAGGGGGCGGTGGATGAGCAGTTCTTC.

The chain employs TRBV9 and TRBJ1-1; TRBD1 is a possible D gene (6 bases). Germline V gene sequence: CDR1 SGDLS, CDR2 YYNGEE. V gave up 5 bases and J gave up 1 base, with 15 bases separating them. The CDR3 spans 15 residues. The CDR3 DNA reads as TGTGCCAGCAGTGTCCTCGGGACACCGAACACTGAAGCTTTCTTT. Encoded protein: CASSVLGTPNTEAFF.

Many counts were recorded for this clone. This rearrangement joins TRBV6-4 to TRBJ2-7, with 8 bases fitting TRBD2. Germline-derived CDR1 and CDR2 are MRHNA and SNTAGT. J gave up 2 bases and V 0 bases, and 6 bases lay outside the gene matches. The CDR3 has 16 amino acids. CDR3: CASSDSRRGAAYEQYF. CDR3 nucleotide sequence: TGTGCCAGCAGTGACTCGAGGCGGGGGGCCGCCTACGAGCAGTACTTC.

V and J are TRBV5-1 and TRBJ2-1; weak D call: TRBD2 (6 bases). V lost 2 bases and J lost 3, with 9 bases in between. The CDR3 is 14 amino acids. Germline V gene lookup returns CDR1 SGHRS and CDR2 YFSETQ. CDR3 nucleotides: TGCGCCAGCAGCTTAGGAGGGGACTACAATGAGCAGTTCTTC. Translation gives CASSLGGDYNEQFF.

This clone was counted once. This CDR3 reads CASSSSGNSYNEQFF. The CDR3, as DNA: TGTGCCAGCAGCTCGAGCGGGAACTCCTACAATGAGCAGTTCTTC. This chain uses TRBV9 with TRBJ2-1; 7 nucleotides agree with TRBD2. Germline V gene data show CDR1 as SGDLS and CDR2 as YYNGEE. J was trimmed by 0 bases and V by 4 bases; bases with no gene match: 4. This CDR3 has 15 amino acids.

Regarding this clone: The same CDR3 can be traced to other DNA sequences in this sample. V is TRBV18 and J is TRBJ1-3; TRBD1 aligns across 9 bases. After removal of 2 bases from V and 0 bases from J, the junction contained 2 bases not matched to a gene. CDR3 length equals 16 residues. Germline V lookup: CDR1 KGHSH, CDR2 LQKENI. The CDR3 sequence: CASSPGTGNSGNTIYF. CDR3 sequence (DNA): TGTGCCAGCTCACCAGGGACAGGGAACTCTGGAAACACCATATATTTT.

The rearrangement links TRBV29-1 to TRBJ2-2; D might be TRBD2 (6 bases). The CDR3 totals 16 residues. CDR1 is SQVTM, CDR2 ANQGSEA, per germline. Trimming stripped 1 base from V and 6 bases from J, with 18 bases between. The CDR3 region has the DNA TGCAGCGTTGAAGGCTGGCGGGGTGAACGGGCCGGGGAGCTGTTTTTT. Its protein product is CSVEGWRGERAGELFF.

The chain is built from TRBV19 and TRBJ2-7; 8 nucleotides align to TRBD1. Germline V gene data show CDR1 as LNHDA and CDR2 as SQIVND (reference sequence). Trimming at V came to 4 bases and at J to 3 bases, leaving 8 bases not matched to a gene. This CDR3 has 15 residues. DNA of the CDR3: TGTGCCAGTAGTAACCCCCCGACAGGGGACTACGAGCAGTACTTC. This translates into CASSNPPTGDYEQYF.